What follows are 13 T cell receptor beta chains derived from one specimen sequenced in a study of shared clonotypes between healthy human individuals. Produced via immunoSEQ multiplex PCR; TCRdb's table is partial and in-frame only. The sample contains approximately 980,000 clones, approximately 80% of which appear only once. Sequencing used memory CD4+ T cells sorted from blood. Indicated subset: CD45RA-negative fraction. These receptors were obtained from a man younger than 35 in good health.

This chain joins TRBV6-5 and TRBJ2-7; D is perhaps TRBD1 or TRBD2 (5 bases each). V was cut by 2 bases and J by 4 bases, with 12 bases left in between. Germline values: CDR1 MNHEY, CDR2 SVGAGI. This CDR3 region has 14 residues. DNA for the CDR3: TGTGCCAGCAGTTACAGAGGGGTAGGTTACGAGCAGTACTTC. This gives the protein CASSYRGVGYEQYF.

The V gene is TRBV28, the J gene TRBJ1-4; D is unresolved. CDR1 is MDHEN, CDR2 SYDVKM, per germline. V was cut by 6 bases and J by 2 bases, with 7 bases left in between. CDR3 size: 13 residues. CDR3: CASRGYTNEKLFF. The CDR3 DNA reads as TGTGCCAGCAGGGGATACACTAATGAAAAACTGTTTTTT. Filled out from reference TRBV28 and TRBJ1-4, the complete variable domain reads DVKVTQSSRYLVKRTGEKVFLECVQDMDHENMFWYRQDPGLGLRLIYFSYDVKMKEKGDIPEGYSVSREKKERFSLILESASTNQTSMYLCASRGYTNEKLFFGSGTQLSVL.

The chain links TRBV6-5 to TRBJ1-3; D is undetermined. The ends were cut back, 8 bases at V and 0 bases at J, with 14 bases in the middle. Germline V gene data show CDR1 as MNHEY and CDR2 as SVGAGI. The CDR3 has 15 residues. CDR3: CASRSRSASGNTIYF. The CDR3 region has the DNA TGTGCCAGCCGGAGCAGGAGCGCCTCTGGAAACACCATATATTTT.

The chain joins TRBV6-6 to TRBJ2-1; possible D gene TRBD1, 5 bases. Germline CDR1 MNHNY, CDR2 SVGAGI (reference sequence). The CDR3 length is 14 residues. Trimming removed 5 bases from V and 8 bases from J, with 16 bases in between. CDR3 sequence (DNA): TGTGCCAGCAGTCCCACCAGGGTCTTCCATGAGCAGTTCTTC. It translates to CASSPTRVFHEQFF.

This clone was seen once. This chain connects TRBV5-6 to TRBJ2-5, with D perhaps TRBD2 (6 bases). The CDR3 loop spans 16 amino acids. Looked up from germline, CDR1 is SGHDT and CDR2 is YYEEEE. V lost 5 bases, J lost 4 bases, and 21 bases lay in between. In DNA, the CDR3 is TGTGCCAGCAGTTCCCTCGGGACTTCCTCATTAGAGACCCAGTACTTC. It encodes CASSSLGTSSLETQYF. Combining the CDR3 with reference TRBV5-6 and TRBJ2-5 gives the whole variable domain DAGVTQSPTHLIKTRGQQVTLRCSPKSGHDTVSWYQQALGQGPQFIFQYYEEEERQRGNFPDRFSGHQFPNYSSELNVNALLLGDSALYLCASSSLGTSSLETQYFGPGTRLLVL.

A single count supports this clone. The same CDR3 also results from other DNA sequences found in this sample. The J gene is TRBJ1-6, the V gene TRBV18, with D possibly matching TRBD1 (5 bases). Germline CDR1 reads KGHSH; CDR2 reads LQKENI. The V gene lost 2 bases and the J gene lost 6 bases, with 8 bases spanning the gap. This CDR3 contains 14 residues. CDR3 DNA: TGTGCCAGCTCACCAGACCAGGGTAATTCACCCCTCCACTTT. This encodes CASSPDQGNSPLHF.

V and J are TRBV11-2 and TRBJ2-1; no clear D gene. The V and J ends lost 0 bases and 3 bases respectively, with 6 bases between them. The CDR3 contains 14 residues. Germline CDR1 and CDR2: SGHAT and FQNNGV. CDR3: CASSLDHGYNEQFF. The CDR3 nucleotides read TGTGCCAGCAGCTTAGATCACGGCTACAATGAGCAGTTCTTC. Looking up the rest from reference TRBV11-2 and TRBJ2-1 gives the full variable domain: EAGVAQSPRYKIIEKRQSVAFWCNPISGHATLYWYQQILGQGPKLLIQFQNNGVVDDSQLPKDRFSAERLKGVDSTLKIQPAKLEDSAVYLCASSLDHGYNEQFFGPGTRLTVL.

This rearrangement joins TRBV7-8 to TRBJ2-7; D is undetermined. This CDR3 contains 13 residues. Trimming took off 8 bases at V and 0 bases at J, with 11 bases between the two ends. Germline assignment: CDR1 SGHVS and CDR2 FQNEAQ. In DNA, the CDR3 is TGTGCCAGCTCGGTGGGGTTCTCCTACGAGCAGTACTTC. Protein: CASSVGFSYEQYF.

This sequence joins TRBV7-9 and TRBJ2-7; a weak D match, TRBD2 (5 bases). Trimming left V 3 bases short and J 3 bases short, with 12 bases between. The CDR3 sequence is 14 residues long. CDR1 and CDR2 (germline): SEHNR, FQNEAQ (reference sequence). The CDR3 here is CASSFDGRGYEQYF. The CDR3 bases are TGTGCCAGCAGCTTCGACGGCCGGGGCTACGAGCAGTACTTC.

The chain employs TRBV4-2 and TRBJ1-2; 8 bases agree with TRBD1. The CDR3 is 15 residues long. The V gene end was trimmed by 0 bases and the J gene end by 6 bases; junction bases not matched to a gene: 6. The germline V gene has CDR1 LGHNA and CDR2 YNFKEQ. CDR3 nucleotide sequence: TGTGCCAGCAGCCAAGACGCCAGGGGGCTCGATGGCTACACCTTC. Residues: CASSQDARGLDGYTF.

Worth noting for this clone: Other DNA sequences in this sample translate to the same CDR3. This rearrangement joins TRBV2 to TRBJ1-5; D ambiguous. Germline CDR1 reads SNHLY; CDR2 reads FYNNEI. The V end lost 4 bases, the J end lost 0 bases, and 7 bases lay between the germline ends. There are 14 residues in the CDR3. The CDR3 spells CASSGSYSNQPQHF. CDR3 DNA: TGTGCCAGCAGTGGCAGTTATAGCAATCAGCCCCAGCATTTT. The whole variable domain, filled in from reference TRBV2 and TRBJ1-5, reads EPEVTQTPSHQVTQMGQEVILRCVPISNHLYFYWYRQILGQKVEFLVSFYNNEISEKSEIFDDQFSVERPDGSNFTLKIRSTKLEDSAMYFCASSGSYSNQPQHFGDGTRLSIL.

This chain joins TRBV20-1 and TRBJ1-2; D uncertain. Trimming took off 6 bases at V and 0 bases at J, with 5 bases between the two ends. This CDR3 region has 11 residues. CDR1 DFQATT and CDR2 SNEGSKA come from the germline V gene (reference sequence). CDR3 loop: CSAVSNYGYTF. The CDR3 DNA follows: TGCAGTGCCGTTTCTAACTATGGCTACACCTTC.

This chain joins TRBV6-6 and TRBJ1-1, with no clear D. Germline CDR1 reads MNHNY; CDR2 reads SVGAGI (reference sequence). The CDR3 has 13 residues. The V and J ends lost 2 bases and 3 bases respectively, with 7 bases between them. CDR3 DNA sequence: TGTGCCAGCAGTTACGGTAGCTACACTGAAGCTTTCTTT. This sequence encodes CASSYGSYTEAFF.